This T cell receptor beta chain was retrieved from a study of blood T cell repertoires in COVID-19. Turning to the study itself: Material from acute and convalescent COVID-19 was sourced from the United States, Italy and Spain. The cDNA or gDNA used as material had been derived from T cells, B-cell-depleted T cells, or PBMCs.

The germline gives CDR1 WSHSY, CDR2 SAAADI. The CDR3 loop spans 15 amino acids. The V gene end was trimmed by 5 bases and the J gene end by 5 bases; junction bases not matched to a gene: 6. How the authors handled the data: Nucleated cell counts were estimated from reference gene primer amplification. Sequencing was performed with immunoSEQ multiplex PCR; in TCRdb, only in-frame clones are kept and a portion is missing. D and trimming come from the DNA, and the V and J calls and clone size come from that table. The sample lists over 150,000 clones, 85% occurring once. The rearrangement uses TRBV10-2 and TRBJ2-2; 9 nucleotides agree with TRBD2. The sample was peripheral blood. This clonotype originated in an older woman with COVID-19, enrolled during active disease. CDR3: CASSQKAGGTGELFF. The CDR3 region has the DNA TGCGCCAGCAGTCAGAAAGCGGGGGGAACCGGGGAGCTGTTTTTT.